This entry concerns a single T cell receptor beta chain. Seattle participants joined during active infection and were tracked over time. This sample was included in a study of blood T cell repertoires in COVID-19. Study information: The United States, Italy and Spain were the sources of the acute and convalescent COVID-19 samples.

As handled by the study authors: Estimated nucleated cell counts came from reference gene primer amplification. Here immunoSEQ multiplex PCR was the method, and the copy in TCRdb shows in-frame clones only, minus some. V, J and clone size derive from that table, while D and trimming were established from the DNA sequence. The sample consists of nearly 350,000 clones, about 87% of them appearing once. V was trimmed by 4 bases and J by 0 bases, leaving 13 bases between them. CDR3 length: 15 residues. Germline CDR1 SGHDT, CDR2 YYEEEE. This receptor was taken from a woman between 50 and 59 years old with COVID-19, enrolled during active disease. The chain links TRBV5-6 to TRBJ1-2; D gene uncertain. The sequencing input was peripheral blood. In nucleotides, the CDR3 is TGTGCCAGCAGCCGGGGAAGACGAACTAACTATGGCTACACCTTC. Its translation is CASSRGRRTNYGYTF.